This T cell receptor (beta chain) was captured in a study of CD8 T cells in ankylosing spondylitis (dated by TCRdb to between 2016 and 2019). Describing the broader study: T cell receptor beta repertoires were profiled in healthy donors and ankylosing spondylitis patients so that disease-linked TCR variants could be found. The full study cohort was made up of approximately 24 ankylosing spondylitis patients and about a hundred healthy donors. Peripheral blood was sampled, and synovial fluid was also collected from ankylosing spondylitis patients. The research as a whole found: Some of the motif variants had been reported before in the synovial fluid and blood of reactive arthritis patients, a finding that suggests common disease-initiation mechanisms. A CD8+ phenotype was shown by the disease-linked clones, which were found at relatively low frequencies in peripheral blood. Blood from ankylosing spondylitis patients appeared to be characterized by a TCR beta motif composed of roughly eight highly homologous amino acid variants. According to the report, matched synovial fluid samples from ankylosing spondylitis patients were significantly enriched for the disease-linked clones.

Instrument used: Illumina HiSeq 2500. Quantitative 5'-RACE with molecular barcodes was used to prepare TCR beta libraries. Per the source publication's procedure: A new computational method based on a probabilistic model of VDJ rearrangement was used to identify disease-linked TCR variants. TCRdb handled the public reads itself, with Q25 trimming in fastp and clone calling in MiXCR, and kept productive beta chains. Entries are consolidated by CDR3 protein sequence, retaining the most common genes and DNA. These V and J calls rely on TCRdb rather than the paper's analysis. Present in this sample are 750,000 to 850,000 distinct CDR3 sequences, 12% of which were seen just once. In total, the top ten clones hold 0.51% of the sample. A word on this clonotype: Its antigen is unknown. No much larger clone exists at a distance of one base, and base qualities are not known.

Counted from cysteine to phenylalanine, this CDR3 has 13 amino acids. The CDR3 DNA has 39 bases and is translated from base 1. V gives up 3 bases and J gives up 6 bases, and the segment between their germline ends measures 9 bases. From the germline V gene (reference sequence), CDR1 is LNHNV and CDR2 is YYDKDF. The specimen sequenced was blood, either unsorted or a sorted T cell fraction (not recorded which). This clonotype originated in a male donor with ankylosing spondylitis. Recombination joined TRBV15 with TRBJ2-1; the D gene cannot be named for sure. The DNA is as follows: TGTGCCACCAGCAGGGCTGGCTCCAATGAGCAGTTCTTC. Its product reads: CATSRAGSNEQFF.